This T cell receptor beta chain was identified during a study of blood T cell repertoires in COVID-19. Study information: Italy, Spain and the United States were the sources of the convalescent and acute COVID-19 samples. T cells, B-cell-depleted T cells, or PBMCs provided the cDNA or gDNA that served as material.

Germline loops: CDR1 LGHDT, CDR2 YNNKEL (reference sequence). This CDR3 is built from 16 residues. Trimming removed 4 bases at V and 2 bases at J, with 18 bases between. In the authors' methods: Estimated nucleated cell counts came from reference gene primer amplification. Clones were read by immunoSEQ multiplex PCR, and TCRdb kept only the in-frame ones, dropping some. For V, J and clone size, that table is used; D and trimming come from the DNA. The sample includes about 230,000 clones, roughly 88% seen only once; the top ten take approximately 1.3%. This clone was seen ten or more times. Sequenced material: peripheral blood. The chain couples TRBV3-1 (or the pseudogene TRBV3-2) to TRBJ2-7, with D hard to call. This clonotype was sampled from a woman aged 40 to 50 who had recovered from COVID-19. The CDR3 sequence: CASSRLREPLTYEQYF. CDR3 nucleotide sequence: TGTGCCAGCAGCCGCCTTCGTGAGCCCCTAACCTACGAGCAGTACTTC.